This TCR beta chain came from a study of PD-L1 blockade in urothelial cancer. As for the study in general: Bladder-origin urothelial cancer in males described about 90% of the 29 patients. Peripheral blood specimens exhibited a median yield of roughly 140,000 T cells.

CDR3 length: 15 amino acids. Between the trimmed V and J ends, which lost 0 bases and 5 bases, there was a span of 13 bases. Regarding time point: peripheral blood 6 weeks after treatment start. Study observations and caveats: Durable-benefit patients had greater expansion of tumor-associated blood clones at 3 weeks.

TCRdb keeps only in-frame clones here, not all; method: immunoSEQ multiplex PCR. The sample consists of roughly 50,000 clones, 65% to 85% of them appearing once. Concerning this clone itself: What it binds is unknown.

This chain uses TRBV6-7 with TRBJ2-5, with D unclear. TRBV6-7 is designated an ORF whose function remains uncertain. The specimen was PBMCs, collected around atezolizumab (anti-PD-L1) treatment. This TCR was sampled from a man between 65 and 85 years old with urothelial cancer. The CDR3 loop reads CASSYSIVLGETQYF. The CDR3 coding sequence is TGTGCCAGCAGTTACTCGATTGTCCTCGGGGAGACCCAGTACTTC.